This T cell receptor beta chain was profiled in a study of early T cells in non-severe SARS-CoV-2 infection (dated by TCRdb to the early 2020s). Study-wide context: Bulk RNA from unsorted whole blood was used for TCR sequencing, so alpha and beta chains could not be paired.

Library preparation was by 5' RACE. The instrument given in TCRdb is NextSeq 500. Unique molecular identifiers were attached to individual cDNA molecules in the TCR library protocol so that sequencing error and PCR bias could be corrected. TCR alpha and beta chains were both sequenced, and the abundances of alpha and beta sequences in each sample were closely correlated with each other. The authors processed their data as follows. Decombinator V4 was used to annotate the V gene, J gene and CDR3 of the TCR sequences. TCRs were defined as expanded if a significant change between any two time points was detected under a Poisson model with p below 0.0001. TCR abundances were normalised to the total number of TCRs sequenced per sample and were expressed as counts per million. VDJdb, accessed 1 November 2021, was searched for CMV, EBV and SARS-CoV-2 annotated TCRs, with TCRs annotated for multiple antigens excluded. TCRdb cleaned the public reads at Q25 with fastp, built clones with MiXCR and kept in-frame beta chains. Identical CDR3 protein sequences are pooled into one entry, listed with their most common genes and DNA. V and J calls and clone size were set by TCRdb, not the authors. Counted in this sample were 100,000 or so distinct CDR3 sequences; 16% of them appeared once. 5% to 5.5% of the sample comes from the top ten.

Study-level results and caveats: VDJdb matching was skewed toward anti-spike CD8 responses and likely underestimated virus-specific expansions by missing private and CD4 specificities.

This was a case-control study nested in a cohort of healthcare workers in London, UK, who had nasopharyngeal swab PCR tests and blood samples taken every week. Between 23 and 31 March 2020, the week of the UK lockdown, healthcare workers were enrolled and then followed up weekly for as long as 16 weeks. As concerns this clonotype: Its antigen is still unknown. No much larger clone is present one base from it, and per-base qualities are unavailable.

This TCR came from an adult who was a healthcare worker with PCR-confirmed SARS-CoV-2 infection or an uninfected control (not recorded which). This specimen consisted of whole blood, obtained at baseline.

Read as DNA, the sequence is TGTGCCAGCAGGGCCCCGGGCAATCAGCCCCAGCATTTT. This is translated as CASRAPGNQPQHF. This receptor chain uses TRBV2 and TRBJ1-5; no confident D gene assignment can be made. The CDR3 runs 13 amino acids, cysteine and phenylalanine included. Solely the CDR3 DNA is kept, with 39 bases framed from the first base. The germline V gene encodes CDR1 SNHLY and CDR2 FYNNEI. A distance of 8 bases separates the germline ends of V and J, which lose 6 bases and 2 bases respectively.